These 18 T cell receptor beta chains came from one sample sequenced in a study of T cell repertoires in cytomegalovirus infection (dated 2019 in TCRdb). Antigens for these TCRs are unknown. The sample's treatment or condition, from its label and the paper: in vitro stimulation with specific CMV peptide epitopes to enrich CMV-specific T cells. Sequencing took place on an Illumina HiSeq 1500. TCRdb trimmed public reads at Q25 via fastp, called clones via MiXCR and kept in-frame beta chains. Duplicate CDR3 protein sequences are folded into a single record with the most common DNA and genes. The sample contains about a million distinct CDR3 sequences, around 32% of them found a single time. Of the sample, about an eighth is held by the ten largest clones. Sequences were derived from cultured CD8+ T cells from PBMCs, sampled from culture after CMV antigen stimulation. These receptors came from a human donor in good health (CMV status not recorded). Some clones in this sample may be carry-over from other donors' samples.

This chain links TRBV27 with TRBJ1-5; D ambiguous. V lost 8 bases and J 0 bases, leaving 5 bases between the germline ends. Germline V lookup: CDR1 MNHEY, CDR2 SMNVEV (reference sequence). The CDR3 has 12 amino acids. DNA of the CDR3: TGTGCCAGCGCTTATAGCAATCAGCCCCAGCATTTT. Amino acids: CASAYSNQPQHF.

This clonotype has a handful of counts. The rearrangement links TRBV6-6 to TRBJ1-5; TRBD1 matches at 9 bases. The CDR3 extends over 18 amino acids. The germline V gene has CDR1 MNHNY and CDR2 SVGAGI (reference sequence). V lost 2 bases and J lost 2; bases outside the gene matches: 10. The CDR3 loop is CASSYAPGDRERNQPQHF. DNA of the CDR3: TGTGCCAGCAGTTACGCCCCGGGGGACAGGGAACGCAATCAGCCCCAGCATTTT.

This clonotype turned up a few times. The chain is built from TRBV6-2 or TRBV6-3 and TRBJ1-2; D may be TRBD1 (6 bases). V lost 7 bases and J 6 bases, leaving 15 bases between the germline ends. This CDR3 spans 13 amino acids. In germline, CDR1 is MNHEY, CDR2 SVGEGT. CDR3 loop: CASTLGGIDGYTF. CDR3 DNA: TGTGCCAGCACTCTAGGGGGGATTGATGGCTACACCTTC.

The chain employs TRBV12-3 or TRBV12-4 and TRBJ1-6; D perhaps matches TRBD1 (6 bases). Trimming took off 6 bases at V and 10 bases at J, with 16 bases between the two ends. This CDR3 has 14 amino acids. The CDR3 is CASRVYRADSPLHF. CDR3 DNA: TGTGCCAGCAGAGTCTACAGGGCAGACTCACCCCTCCACTTT.

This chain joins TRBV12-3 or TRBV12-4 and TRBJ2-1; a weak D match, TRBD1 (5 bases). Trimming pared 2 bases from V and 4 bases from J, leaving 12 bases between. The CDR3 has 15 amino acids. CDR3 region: CASSLMSSGYNEQFF. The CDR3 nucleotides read TGTGCCAGCAGTTTAATGTCTTCAGGGTACAATGAGCAGTTCTTC.

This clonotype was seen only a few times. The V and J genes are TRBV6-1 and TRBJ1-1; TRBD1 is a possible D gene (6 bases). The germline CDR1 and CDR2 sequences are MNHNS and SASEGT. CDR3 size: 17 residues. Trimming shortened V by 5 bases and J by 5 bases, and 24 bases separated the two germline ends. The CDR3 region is CASSQRNPGGAGTEAFF. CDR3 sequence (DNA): TGTGCCAGCAGTCAAAGAAACCCGGGGGGGGCTGGTACTGAAGCTTTCTTT.

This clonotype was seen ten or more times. The CDR3 reads CASSYPPMGVGGELFF. The CDR3 DNA is TGTGCCAGCAGCTACCCCCCCATGGGGGTGGGCGGGGAGCTGTTTTTT. The gene calls are TRBV7-2 and TRBJ2-2, with D possibly being TRBD1 or TRBD2 (5 bases each). The ends were cut back, 4 bases at V and 7 bases at J, with 19 bases in the middle. The CDR3 runs 16 residues. Germline CDR1 is SGHTA and CDR2 is FQGNSA.

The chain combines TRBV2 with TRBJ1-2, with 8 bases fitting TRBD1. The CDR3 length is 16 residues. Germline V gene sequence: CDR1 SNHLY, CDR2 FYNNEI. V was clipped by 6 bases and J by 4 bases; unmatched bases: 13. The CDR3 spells CASRKPKDREAYGYTF. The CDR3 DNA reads TGTGCCAGCAGGAAACCTAAGGACAGGGAAGCCTATGGCTACACCTTC.

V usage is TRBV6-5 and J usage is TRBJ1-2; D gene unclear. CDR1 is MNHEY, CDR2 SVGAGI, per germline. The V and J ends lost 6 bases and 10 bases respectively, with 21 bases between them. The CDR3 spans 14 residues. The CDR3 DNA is TGTGCCAGCAGCCCGTGGGCCGGCATTTTTGTCTACACCTTC. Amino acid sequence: CASSPWAGIFVYTF.

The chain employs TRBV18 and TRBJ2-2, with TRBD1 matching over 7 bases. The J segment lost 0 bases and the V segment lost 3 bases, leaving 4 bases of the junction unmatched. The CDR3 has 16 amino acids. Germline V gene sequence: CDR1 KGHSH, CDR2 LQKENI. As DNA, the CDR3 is TGTGCCAGCTCACCTTCGACAGGGACGAACACCGGGGAGCTGTTTTTT. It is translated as CASSPSTGTNTGELFF.

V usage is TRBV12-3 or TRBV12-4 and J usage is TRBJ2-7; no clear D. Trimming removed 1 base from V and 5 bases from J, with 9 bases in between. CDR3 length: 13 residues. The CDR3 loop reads CASSLGPLNEQYV. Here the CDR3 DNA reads TGTGCCAGCAGTTTAGGACCGCTCAACGAGCAGTACGTC.

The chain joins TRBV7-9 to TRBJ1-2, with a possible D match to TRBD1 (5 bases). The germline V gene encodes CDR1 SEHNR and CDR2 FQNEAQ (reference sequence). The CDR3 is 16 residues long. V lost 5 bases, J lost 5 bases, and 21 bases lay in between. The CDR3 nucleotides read TGTGCCAGCAGCCCAGGAGGGTCAGGGCTGCGGTATGGCTACACCTTC. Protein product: CASSPGGSGLRYGYTF.

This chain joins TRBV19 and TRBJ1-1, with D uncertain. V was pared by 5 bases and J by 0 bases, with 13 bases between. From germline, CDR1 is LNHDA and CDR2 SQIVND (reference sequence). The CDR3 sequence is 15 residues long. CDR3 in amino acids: CASSDPKDLNTEAFF. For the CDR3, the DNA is TGTGCCAGTAGTGATCCCAAGGATTTGAACACTGAAGCTTTCTTT.

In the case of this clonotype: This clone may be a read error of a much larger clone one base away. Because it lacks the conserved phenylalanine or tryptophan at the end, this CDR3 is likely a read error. The CDR3 DNA is TGTGCCAGCAGCCGAGGAGGAGCTGAAGCTTTCTCT. The encoded protein is CASSRGGAEAFS. The chain has TRBV7-2 and TRBJ1-1; D is ambiguous. The CDR3 sequence is 12 residues long. V dropped 5 bases and J dropped 6 bases, with 10 bases sitting between them. Germline V gene lookup returns CDR1 SGHTA and CDR2 FQGNSA.

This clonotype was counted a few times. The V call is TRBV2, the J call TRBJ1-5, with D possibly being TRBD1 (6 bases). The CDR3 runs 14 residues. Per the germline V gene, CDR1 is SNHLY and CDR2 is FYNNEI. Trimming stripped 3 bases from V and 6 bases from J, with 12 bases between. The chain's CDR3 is CASSEGGWSQPQHF. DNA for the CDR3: TGTGCCAGCAGTGAGGGGGGCTGGAGTCAGCCCCAGCATTTT.

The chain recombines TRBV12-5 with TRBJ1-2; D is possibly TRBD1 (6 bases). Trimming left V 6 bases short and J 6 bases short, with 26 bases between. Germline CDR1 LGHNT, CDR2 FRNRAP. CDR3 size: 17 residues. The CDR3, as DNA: TGTGCTAGTGGCCGAAATCTCCGCCCTCAGGGGAGGGATGGCTACACCTTC. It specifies CASGRNLRPQGRDGYTF.

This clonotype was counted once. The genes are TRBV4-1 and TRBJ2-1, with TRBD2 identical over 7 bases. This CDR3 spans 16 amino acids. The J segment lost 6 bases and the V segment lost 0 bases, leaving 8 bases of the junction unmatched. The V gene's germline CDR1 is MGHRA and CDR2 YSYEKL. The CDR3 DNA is TGCGCCAGCAGCCAAGAGCGGGGGTCTAGGATCAATGAGCAGTTCTTC. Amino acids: CASSQERGSRINEQFF.

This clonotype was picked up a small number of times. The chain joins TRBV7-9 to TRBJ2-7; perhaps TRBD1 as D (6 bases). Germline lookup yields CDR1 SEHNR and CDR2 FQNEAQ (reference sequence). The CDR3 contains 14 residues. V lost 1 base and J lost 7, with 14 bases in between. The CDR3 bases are TGTGCCAGCAGCTTAGAACCAGGGGCAGGTGAGCAGTACGTC. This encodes CASSLEPGAGEQYV.